This T cell receptor (beta chain) was captured in a study of regulatory T cells in long-lasting Graves disease. Study-level findings and limits: Graves' patients with persistent disease showed TCR diversity lower than patients newly diagnosed.

Worth noting for this clonotype: Its antigen remains unknown.

From germline, CDR1 is SQVTM and CDR2 ANQGSEA. Losses at the gene ends were 4 bases for V and 8 bases for J; bases not matched to a gene: 9. This CDR3 region has 14 residues. Relying on iRepertoire HTBI primers and Arm-PCR of CDR3 regions, the team built TCR beta libraries. TCRdb re-analysed the multiplex PCR reads in MiXCR, keeping a single row per CDR3 protein. The table records roughly 380,000 distinct CDR3 sequences, over 15% of them present only once. As to time point: newly diagnosed GD, antithyroid drugs for less than 3 months. Researchers made the TCR library from RNA that was extracted from PBMCs. The same sample was also studied in work on T cells in Graves' hyperthyroidism and ophthalmopathy.

The sequence derives from a man aged 35-49 years with Graves disease. This rearrangement joins TRBV29-1 to TRBJ1-4, with 8 bases fitting TRBD1. Sequenced here: peripheral blood mononuclear cells (PBMCs), sampled at new diagnosis, from a patient treated with antithyroid drugs. The CDR3: CSVVTGQGQEKLFF. The CDR3 nucleotides are TGCAGCGTTGTGACTGGACAGGGACAGGAAAAACTGTTTTTT.